A single sample gave rise to the 16 T cell receptor beta chains below, sequenced in a study of OX40 agonist ivuxolimab in advanced cancers. Using immunoSEQ multiplex PCR, the repertoire was profiled, and TCRdb retains in-frame clones only, with some absent. This table holds fewer than 55,000 clones, 65% to 85% found once. The specimen comprised CD4+ or CD8+ T cells sorted from blood, sampled in a trial of the OX40 agonist ivuxolimab. The receptors were sampled from an adult with an advanced solid tumor such as melanoma, head and neck, liver or kidney cancer.

This chain links TRBV19 with TRBJ1-1; D might be TRBD1 (5 bases). CDR3 length: 12 amino acids. V was cut by 8 bases and J by 7 bases, with 14 bases left in between. Germline values: CDR1 LNHDA, CDR2 SQIVND (reference sequence). The CDR3 is CASGSIGDEAFF. The CDR3 coding sequence is TGTGCCAGTGGGTCGATAGGGGATGAAGCTTTCTTT.

Regarding this clone: Its ends do not fully match the called genes, so a read error is possible. This rearrangement joins TRBV4-3 to TRBJ1-2, with D unclear. In germline, CDR1 is LGHNA, CDR2 YSLEER. The CDR3 length is 14 residues. The CDR3 here is CASSEETGLYGYTF. The CDR3 DNA reads TGCGCCAGCAGCGAAGAGACTGGACTTTATGGCTACACCTTC.

The rearrangement uses TRBV6-1 and TRBJ2-5; D is possibly TRBD2 (5 bases). Gene TRBJ2-7 matches the end of the DNA better, so the J call may be wrong. This CDR3 spans 14 amino acids. Germline loops: CDR1 MNHNS, CDR2 SASEGT. The CDR3 reads CASSPRDYLREQYF. The CDR3 nucleotides are TGTGCCAGCAGTCCTCGGGATTACCTTCGCGAGCAGTACTTC.

V and J are TRBV7-2 and TRBJ1-2; 7 bases fit TRBD1. The CDR3 sequence is 14 residues long. Germline CDR1 and CDR2: SGHTA and FQGNSA. V shed 5 bases and J 1 base; nucleotides not matched to a gene: 4. CDR3 nucleotides: TGTGCCAGCAGCCGAGGACAGGTTAACTATGGCTACACCTTC. Its translation: CASSRGQVNYGYTF.

A few counts support this clone. V usage is TRBV28 and J usage is TRBJ2-1; TRBD1 matches at 7 bases. Trimming removed 7 bases from V and 1 base from J; junction bases left unmatched: 4. The length of the CDR3 is 14 residues. From germline, CDR1 is MDHEN and CDR2 SYDVKM. The CDR3 spells CASIRDRSYNEQFF. In DNA form, the CDR3 reads TGTGCCAGCATCCGGGACAGATCCTACAATGAGCAGTTCTTC.

V gene TRBV5-8 combines with J gene TRBJ2-2; TRBD1 agrees at 7 bases. Trimming removed 4 bases from V and 5 bases from J; junction bases left unmatched: 8. CDR1 is SGHTS and CDR2 is YDEGEE in the germline V gene. This CDR3 spans 15 amino acids. The CDR3 DNA reads TGTGCCAGCAGCCCCGAGACAGGGCGGACCGGGGAGCTGTTTTTT. It yields the protein CASSPETGRTGELFF.

The rearrangement joins TRBV30 to TRBJ1-2; TRBD1 might be the D (5 bases). The CDR3 has 13 residues. Germline CDR1 reads GTSNPN; CDR2 reads SVGIG (reference sequence). Trimming removed 4 bases at V and 3 bases at J, with 12 bases between. The CDR3: CAWKGRDDYGYTF. The CDR3 DNA sequence: TGTGCCTGGAAGGGCCGGGACGACTATGGCTACACCTTC. Supplemented by reference TRBV30 and TRBJ1-2, the full variable domain reads SQTIHQWPATLVQPVGSPLSLECTVEGTSNPNLYWYRQAAGRGLQLLFYSVGIGQISSEVPQNLSASRPQDRQFILSSKKLLLSDSGFYLCAWKGRDDYGYTFGSGTRLTVV.

The chain has TRBV6-6 and TRBJ1-5; D unresolved. Germline CDR1 is MNHNY and CDR2 is SVGAGI (reference sequence). V lost 6 bases to trimming and J lost 2 bases, with 14 bases between them. The CDR3 covers 15 residues. This chain's CDR3 is CASRDEGSGNQPQHF. In DNA, the CDR3 is TGTGCCAGCAGGGACGAGGGTAGTGGCAATCAGCCCCAGCATTTT.

The chain uses TRBV18 and TRBJ2-1; 11 nucleotides match TRBD2. The V segment lost 3 bases and the J segment 9 bases; nucleotides outside the gene matches: 7. The CDR3 is made up of 15 amino acids. CDR1 and CDR2 from the germline V gene are KGHSH and LQKENI. CDR3 loop: CASSPGSGGAGEQFF. The DNA for the CDR3 is TGTGCCAGCTCACCGGGTAGCGGGGGGGCCGGTGAGCAGTTCTTC.

J is TRBJ2-2 and V is TRBV28; the match to TRBD1 covers 7 bases. Germline trimming cut 1 base from V and 5 bases from J; bases unmatched to any gene: 4. Germline CDR1 MDHEN, CDR2 SYDVKM. The CDR3 loop spans 15 amino acids. The CDR3 protein is CASSLFFRGTGELFF. In DNA form, the CDR3 reads TGTGCCAGCAGTTTATTCTTCAGGGGGACCGGGGAGCTGTTTTTT.

The chain couples TRBV28 to TRBJ1-1; a possible D gene is TRBD1 (5 bases). The CDR3 totals 12 residues. V gave up 11 bases and J gave up 2 bases, with 12 bases separating them. Per germline, CDR1 MDHEN and CDR2 SYDVKM. For the CDR3, the DNA is TGTGCCGCCAGGGCAGCCAACACTGAAGCTTTCTTT. It specifies CAARAANTEAFF.

The count of this clone is one. This sequence joins TRBV27 and TRBJ2-4, with 8 positions matching TRBD1. Germline V lookup: CDR1 MNHEY, CDR2 SMNVEV (reference sequence). This CDR3 has 21 amino acids. After removal of 0 bases from V and 2 bases from J, the junction contained 18 bases not matched to a gene. Here the CDR3 DNA reads TGTGCCAGCAGTTTATCGCCTCCCCGGACAGGGATCGTGATAACCAAAAACATTCAGTACTTC. Its translation is CASSLSPPRTGIVITKNIQYF.

The chain employs TRBV18 and TRBJ2-6, with D unclear. This CDR3 is 16 amino acids long. From germline, CDR1 is KGHSH and CDR2 LQKENI. The V gene lost 4 bases and the J gene lost 4 bases, with 14 bases spanning the gap. DNA of the CDR3: TGTGCCAGCTCACTTTATAACAGTGCGGGGGCCAACGTCCTGACTTTC. Amino acids: CASSLYNSAGANVLTF. Filled out from reference TRBV18 and TRBJ2-6, the complete variable domain reads NAGVMQNPRHLVRRRGQEARLRCSPMKGHSHVYWYRQLPEEGLKFMVYLQKENIIDESGMPKERFSAEFPKEGPSILRIQQVVRGDSAAYFCASSLYNSAGANVLTFGAGSRLTVL.

This chain connects TRBV10-3 to TRBJ1-2, with unresolved D. Trimming left V 0 bases short and J 3 bases short, with 5 bases between. The germline V gene encodes CDR1 ENHRY and CDR2 SYGVKD. This CDR3 region has 13 residues. CDR3 in amino acids: CAISESWDYGYTF. DNA of the CDR3: TGTGCCATCAGTGAGTCGTGGGACTATGGCTACACCTTC.

The chain links TRBV5-1 to TRBJ2-1; D possibly uses TRBD1 or TRBD2 (5 bases each). CDR3 size: 15 residues. Trimming took off 5 bases at V and 8 bases at J, with 20 bases between the two ends. CDR1 is SGHRS and CDR2 is YFSETQ in the germline V gene. This CDR3 is CASRSLRDDHYEQFF. The CDR3 bases are TGCGCCAGCAGATCCCTCCGGGACGATCATTATGAGCAGTTCTTC. The entire variable domain, with the rest obtained from reference TRBV5-1 and TRBJ2-1, is as follows: KAGVTQTPRYLIKTRGQQVTLSCSPISGHRSVSWYQQTPGQGLQFLFEYFSETQRNKGNFPGRFSGRQFSNSRSEMNVSTLELGDSALYLCASRSLRDDHYEQFFGPGTRLTVL.

The chain combines TRBV7-8 with TRBJ2-6; a possible D gene is TRBD1 (6 bases). Trimming removed 7 bases at V and 0 bases at J, with 19 bases between. The germline CDR1 and CDR2 sequences are SGHVS and FQNEAQ. The CDR3 runs 18 residues. CDR3 DNA: TGTGCCAGCATCCGCAGTTGGTTGGGGGCCTCTGGGGCCAACGTCCTGACTTTC. It specifies CASIRSWLGASGANVLTF.